Each of the 20 T cell receptor beta chains below was sequenced from the same sample in a study of pediatric ulcerative colitis. Sequenced by immunoSEQ multiplex PCR; TCRdb stores in-frame clones only, minus some. The table includes around 12,000 clones, approximately 77% detected once. One to two pinch biopsies were taken from the rectum during colonoscopy. The specimen was gut tissue. The receptors here all came from a boy aged 5-17 years who was a control in a study of pediatric ulcerative colitis.

The chain has TRBV5-4 and TRBJ2-3; 8 positions agree with TRBD2. The CDR3 length is 15 residues. The J segment lost 4 bases and the V segment lost 0 bases, leaving 4 bases of the junction unmatched. The germline V gene encodes CDR1 SGHNT and CDR2 YYREEE (reference sequence). CDR3 residues: CASSLEAGAADTQYF. The DNA of the CDR3 is TGTGCCAGCAGCTTGGAAGCGGGGGCGGCAGATACGCAGTATTTT.

The chain has TRBV6-1 and TRBJ2-7, with 7 positions matching TRBD1. V trimming: 2 bases; J trimming: 5 bases; junction bases outside the gene matches: 6. Germline CDR1 and CDR2: MNHNS and SASEGT. CDR3 length: 14 amino acids. The CDR3 DNA reads TGTGCCAGCAGTGAACTAGAAGGGGGCAACGAGCAGTACTTC. It yields the protein CASSELEGGNEQYF.

This clone occurred a few times. The V call is TRBV29-1, the J call TRBJ1-1; no definite D call. V was trimmed by 5 bases and J by 5 bases, leaving 15 bases between them. CDR3 size: 13 residues. CDR1 and CDR2 from the germline V gene are SQVTM and ANQGSEA. CDR3: CSVRAAPGTEAFF. The CDR3 region has the DNA TGCAGCGTTCGGGCAGCCCCAGGAACTGAAGCTTTCTTT.

This sequence joins TRBV19 and TRBJ1-2; 7 nucleotides line up with TRBD1. Trimming cost V 7 bases and J 2 bases; bases outside gene matches: 7. There are 14 residues in the CDR3. CDR1 is LNHDA and CDR2 is SQIVND in the germline V gene (reference sequence). The CDR3 is CASIPGGGNYGYTF. In DNA form, the CDR3 reads TGTGCCAGTATCCCAGGGGGTGGAAACTATGGCTACACCTTC. Variable domain in full (rest from reference TRBV19 and TRBJ1-2): DGGITQSPKYLFRKEGQNVTLSCEQNLNHDAMYWYRQDPGQGLRLIYYSQIVNDFQKGDIAEGYSVSREKKESFPLTVTSAQKNPTAFYLCASIPGGGNYGYTFGSGTRLTVV.

The chain joins TRBV11-3 to TRBJ2-1, with D hard to call. The V gene's germline CDR1 is SGHNT and CDR2 YENEEA. CDR3 length: 14 residues. The V gene lost 4 bases and the J gene lost 5 bases, with 12 bases spanning the gap. The CDR3 sequence: CASSSGSRHNEQFF. CDR3 DNA sequence: TGTGCCAGCAGCTCAGGATCCCGCCACAATGAGCAGTTCTTC. Filled out from reference TRBV11-3 and TRBJ2-1, the complete variable domain reads EAGVVQSPRYKIIEKKQPVAFWCNPISGHNTLYWYLQNLGQGPELLIRYENEEAVDDSQLPKDRFSAERLKGVDSTLKIQPAELGDSAVYLCASSSGSRHNEQFFGPGTRLTVL.

V gene TRBV9 combines with J gene TRBJ1-1; D call uncertain. This CDR3 contains 14 residues. The V and J ends lost 0 bases and 4 bases respectively, with 10 bases between them. Germline CDR1 and CDR2: SGDLS and YYNGEE. The CDR3 loop is CASSVGGKGTEAFF. The CDR3, as DNA: TGTGCCAGCAGCGTAGGAGGGAAGGGCACTGAAGCTTTCTTT.

The V gene is TRBV6-1, the J gene TRBJ1-2; a weak D match, TRBD1 (6 bases). Trimming took off 7 bases at V and 5 bases at J, with 14 bases between the two ends. The germline CDR1 and CDR2 sequences are MNHNS and SASEGT. This CDR3 spans 13 amino acids. The CDR3 region has the DNA TGTGCCAGCAACCCGGGGGGCGCATATGGCTACACCTTC. Amino acids: CASNPGGAYGYTF.

V usage is TRBV4-3 and J usage is TRBJ1-1; a possible D gene is TRBD1 (5 bases). Germline-derived CDR1 and CDR2 are LGHNA and YSLEER. V lost 1 base and J 4 bases, leaving 13 bases between the germline ends. The CDR3 is 15 residues long. The CDR3 protein is CASSQAPGSGTEAFF. As DNA, the CDR3 is TGCGCCAGCAGCCAAGCCCCAGGGAGCGGCACTGAAGCTTTCTTT.

The CDR3 spells CASSSDYISYNEQFF. The CDR3 DNA is TGTGCCAGCAGCTCAGACTACATCTCCTACAATGAGCAGTTCTTC. V gene TRBV13 combines with J gene TRBJ2-1; TRBD2 is a possible D gene (5 bases). Germline CDR1 and CDR2: PRHDT and FYEKMQ (reference sequence). The V gene lost 4 bases and the J gene lost 0 bases, with 10 bases spanning the gap. The length of the CDR3 is 15 residues. Full variable domain (rest looked up from reference TRBV13 and TRBJ2-1): AAGVIQSPRHLIKEKRETATLKCYPIPRHDTVYWYQQGPGQDPQFLISFYEKMQSDKGSIPDRFSAQQFSDYHSELNMSSLELGDSALYFCASSSDYISYNEQFFGPGTRLTVL.

The chain uses TRBV5-1 and TRBJ2-3, with a possible D match to TRBD2 (6 bases). The CDR3 loop spans 16 amino acids. Germline V CDR1 and CDR2: SGHRS, YFSETQ. V lost 0 bases to trimming and J lost 0 bases, with 11 bases between them. CDR3 in DNA: TGCGCCAGCAGCTTGGGGGCGGCGGGGAGCACAGATACGCAGTATTTT. It is translated as CASSLGAAGSTDTQYF.

The chain joins TRBV5-4 to TRBJ1-2; 7 bases match TRBD1. The CDR3 loop spans 16 amino acids. V shed 0 bases and J 5 bases; nucleotides not matched to a gene: 10. Germline lookup yields CDR1 SGHNT and CDR2 YYREEE (reference sequence). CDR3 coding DNA: TGTGCCAGCAGCTTGGATCAGGGACAGAGTTTATATGGCTACACCTTC. Its protein is CASSLDQGQSLYGYTF.

This clone was picked up a small number of times. This sequence joins TRBV6-5 and TRBJ2-1; 11 bases are a match to TRBD2. This CDR3 has 15 amino acids. The V segment lost 2 bases and the J segment 8 bases; nucleotides outside the gene matches: 5. Germline CDR1 and CDR2: MNHEY and SVGAGI. The DNA for the CDR3 is TGTGCCAGCAGTTACGGCCTAGCGGGAGGCTATGAGCAGTTCTTC. It specifies CASSYGLAGGYEQFF.

The V call is TRBV11-2, the J call TRBJ2-1; no clear D gene. Per the germline V gene, CDR1 is SGHAT and CDR2 is FQNNGV. The CDR3 is 15 amino acids. The V end was cut by 4 bases, the J end by 0 bases, with 10 bases between. The CDR3: CASSSGPSSYNEQFF. CDR3 in DNA: TGTGCCAGCAGCTCCGGGCCAAGCTCCTACAATGAGCAGTTCTTC.

V usage is TRBV27 and J usage is TRBJ1-1; D is perhaps TRBD1 (6 bases). Looked up from germline, CDR1 is MNHEY and CDR2 is SMNVEV (reference sequence). With 4 bases removed from V and 2 bases from J, the gap between germline ends came to 14 bases. This CDR3 is built from 15 residues. The CDR3: CASSSAGGRNTEAFF. As DNA, the CDR3 is TGTGCCAGCAGTTCCGCCGGGGGGCGAAACACTGAAGCTTTCTTT.

The chain joins TRBV5-6 to TRBJ1-2, with TRBD1 matching over 8 bases. J was trimmed by 4 bases and V by 4 bases; bases with no gene match: 3. CDR3 length equals 13 residues. Germline assignment: CDR1 SGHDT and CDR2 YYEEEE. The CDR3 loop reads CASSRTGTYGYTF. The CDR3, as DNA: TGTGCCAGCAGCCGGACAGGGACCTATGGCTACACCTTC.

The chain links TRBV19 to TRBJ1-1; 7 nucleotides align to TRBD1. V lost 5 bases to trimming and J lost 5 bases; unmatched junction nucleotides: 8. The CDR3 totals 14 residues. Per the germline V gene, CDR1 is LNHDA and CDR2 is SQIVND (reference sequence). The CDR3 DNA reads as TGTGCCAGTAGTCCCCGGACAGGCGGGACTGAAGCTTTCTTT. It encodes CASSPRTGGTEAFF.

The chain employs TRBV5-1 and TRBJ1-1, with D possibly matching TRBD1 (5 bases). The V gene's germline CDR1 is SGHRS and CDR2 YFSETQ. The CDR3 has 15 residues. V was trimmed by 0 bases and J by 11 bases, leaving 20 bases between them. This chain's CDR3 is CASSLAGPQGGSAFF. The CDR3 nucleotides read TGCGCCAGCAGCTTGGCGGGGCCCCAGGGAGGGAGTGCTTTCTTT. Filled out from reference TRBV5-1 and TRBJ1-1, the complete variable domain reads KAGVTQTPRYLIKTRGQQVTLSCSPISGHRSVSWYQQTPGQGLQFLFEYFSETQRNKGNFPGRFSGRQFSNSRSEMNVSTLELGDSALYLCASSLAGPQGGSAFFGQGTRLTVV.

The gene calls are TRBV6-6 and TRBJ1-2, with D hard to call. This CDR3 has 12 residues. The germline V gene has CDR1 MNHNY and CDR2 SVGAGI (reference sequence). Trimming removed 5 bases from V and 3 bases from J, with 7 bases in between. CDR3 in DNA: TGTGCCAGCAGTCCCCCCGACTATGGCTACACCTTC. Translating gives CASSPPDYGYTF.

The chain has TRBV7-9 and TRBJ1-2, with 7 bases aligning to TRBD1. From germline, CDR1 is SEHNR and CDR2 FQNEAQ (reference sequence). CDR3 length: 15 amino acids. V shed 1 base, J shed 4 bases, and the junction held 6 bases outside the gene matches. The CDR3 loop reads CASSLVEGTAYGYTF. The CDR3 region has the DNA TGTGCCAGCAGCTTAGTGGAAGGGACAGCCTATGGCTACACCTTC.

The gene calls are TRBV18 and TRBJ2-3; D not resolved. V lost 3 bases to trimming and J lost 10 bases, with 14 bases between them. The CDR3 runs to 13 residues. CDR1 and CDR2 from the germline V gene are KGHSH and LQKENI. The CDR3 DNA reads TGTGCCAGCTCACCTTCGGGCGGTAGTCCGCAGTATTTT. Translating it yields CASSPSGGSPQYF.